Listed here are 2 T cell receptor beta chains from one sample, sequenced in a study of early T cells in non-severe SARS-CoV-2 infection (dated by TCRdb to the early 2020s). The method was 5' RACE. The listed sequencing device is NextSeq 500. Starting from the raw public reads, TCRdb applied fastp trimming at Q25, assembled clones with MiXCR and retained in-frame beta chains. Entries that share a CDR3 protein sequence are merged under the most common genes and DNA. The sample data list just under 90,000 distinct CDR3 sequences, and 14% of these were observed just once. Roughly 6.4% of the sample rests with the top ten. The specimen was whole blood. These receptors all stem from an adult who was a healthcare worker with PCR-confirmed SARS-CoV-2 infection or an uninfected control (not recorded which).

This clonotype was counted many times. The chain joins TRBV6-5 to TRBJ1-1; 8 nucleotides match TRBD1. V lost 2 bases to trimming and J lost 5 bases; unmatched junction nucleotides: 4. Germline CDR1 reads MNHEY; CDR2 reads SVGAGI. This CDR3 contains 14 residues. The CDR3 nucleotides read TGTGCCAGCAGTTACCGTCAGGGGGCTACTGAAGCTTTCTTT. As protein: CASSYRQGATEAFF.

This clonotype was seen only a few times. The J gene is TRBJ2-1, the V gene TRBV20-1, with D possibly being TRBD2 (6 bases). CDR3 length equals 14 residues. V lost 6 bases and J 8 bases, leaving 20 bases between the germline ends. Per germline, CDR1 DFQATT and CDR2 SNEGSKA (reference sequence). The CDR3 sequence: CSARGGERAYEQFF. DNA for the CDR3: TGCAGTGCGAGGGGTGGGGAGCGGGCCTATGAGCAGTTCTTC.